The source of this T cell receptor beta chain is a study of blood T cell repertoires in COVID-19. At the level of the study: Italy, Spain and the United States were the sources of the convalescent and acute COVID-19 samples.

Some clones are missing from TCRdb's copy, which holds only in-frame ones; the method was immunoSEQ multiplex PCR. Of about 140,000 clones in the sample, about 86% were seen once. This clone was picked up one time. From germline, CDR1 is SGHVS and CDR2 FQNEAQ. The CDR3 has 17 amino acids. With 1 base removed from V and 1 base from J, the gap between germline ends came to 16 bases. Sequenced input: peripheral blood. The chain has TRBV7-8 and TRBJ1-2; maybe TRBD1 (6 bases). The sequence came from a woman aged 55 to 70 with acute or convalescent COVID-19. The chain's CDR3 is CASSLVSGGTLNYGYTF. The CDR3 DNA reads as TGTGCCAGCAGCTTAGTGTCTGGGGGCACCCTTAACTATGGCTACACCTTC.